This is a list of T cell receptor beta chains from one sample in a study of vaccination and CD4 T cells after COVID-19. TCRdb re-analysed the PCR reads in MiXCR, keeping a single row per CDR3 protein. The table includes about 19,000 distinct CDR3 sequences, 60% detected once. The source was CD4+ T cells from blood, collected after SARS-CoV-2 vaccination. The source of these receptors is a human donor who had recovered from COVID-19. CDR3s include the opening cysteine and the closing phenylalanine or tryptophan. D genes are given only for firm matches. Part of the rows lack a size; the others show once, few, many or a class for expanded clones.

>few|.|TRBJ1-6|TRBV20-1
CSASPPGGIDSPLHF
TGCAGTGCTAGCCCCCCTGGGGGGATTGATTCACCCCTCCACTTT
>.|TRBD1|TRBJ1-2|TRBV2
CASSEGRGRPFYGYTF
TGTGCCAGCAGTGAGGGCAGGGGGCGGCCCTTCTATGGCTACACCTTC
>.|.|TRBJ1-2|TRBV5-1
CASSLVAPSPGYGYTF
TGCGCCAGCAGCTTGGTGGCCCCATCTCCGGGCTATGGCTACACCTTC
>.|.|TRBJ1-6|TRBV6-1
CASSPLSSYNSPLHF
TGTGCCAGCAGTCCCCTGAGCTCCTATAATTCACCCCTCCACTTT
>.|.|TRBJ1-2|TRBV20-1
CSASARNYGYTF
TGCAGTGCTAGTGCACGGAACTATGGCTACACCTTC
>.|TRBD1|TRBJ1-1|TRBV5-1
CASSFQGDSTEAFF
TGCGCCAGCAGCTTCCAGGGGGATTCCACTGAAGCTTTCTTT
>.|.|TRBJ1-6|TRBV15
CATSGTQAGYHSPLHF
TGTGCCACCAGCGGCACCCAGGCAGGGTACCATTCACCCCTCCACTTT
>.|.|TRBJ1-2|TRBV20-1
CSARPGRLNYGYTF
TGCAGTGCTAGGCCTGGCAGGCTTAACTATGGCTACACCTTC
>.|TRBD1|TRBJ1-5|TRBV2
CASGTEINQPQHF
TGTGCCAGCGGGACAGAAATCAATCAGCCCCAGCATTTT
>few|.|TRBJ1-5|TRBV7-8
CASSLPNQPQHF
TGTGCCAGCAGCCTACCTAATCAGCCCCAGCATTTT
>.|.|TRBJ2-3|TRBV7-7
CASSLGFTDTQYF
TGTGCTAGCAGCTTAGGATTCACAGATACGCAGTATTTT
>.|.|TRBJ2-7|TRBV15
CATSRVKRFEIGEQYF
TGTGCCACCAGCAGAGTTAAGCGTTTCGAAATCGGCGAGCAGTACTTC
>.|TRBD1|TRBJ2-5|TRBV19
CTSSKDRDRAGKTQYF
TGTACCAGTAGTAAAGACCGGGACAGGGCGGGAAAGACCCAGTACTTC
>.|.|TRBJ1-5|TRBV20-1
CSAQTGDNQPQHF
TGCAGTGCTCAGACAGGAGACAATCAGCCCCAGCATTTT
>.|TRBD2|TRBJ2-1|TRBV7-6
CASSTDFSGLAGNNEQFF
TGTGCCAGCAGCACAGACTTCAGTGGCCTAGCGGGAAACAATGAGCAGTTCTTC
>few|TRBD2|TRBJ2-3|TRBV20-1
CSASVAGVADTQYF
TGCAGTGCTAGTGTGGCGGGAGTAGCAGATACGCAGTATTTT
>.|.|TRBJ2-7|TRBV7-9
CASSLVDRPLGISYEQYF
TGTGCCAGCAGCTTAGTCGACAGGCCCCTCGGCATTAGCTACGAGCAGTACTTC
>.|.|TRBJ1-1|TRBV25-1
CASGGDGGWSTEAFF
TGTGCCAGCGGGGGGGACGGTGGCTGGAGCACTGAAGCTTTCTTT
>.|TRBD1|TRBJ1-2|TRBV20-1
CSAPKQGVGGYTF
TGCAGTGCTCCGAAACAGGGGGTGGGTGGCTACACCTTC
>.|.|TRBJ2-3|TRBV6-5
CASSYGGPTDTQYF
TGTGCCAGCAGTTACGGGGGACCCACAGATACGCAGTATTTT
>few|TRBD1|TRBJ2-7|TRBV6-2/TRBV6-3
CASRTGGANTYEQYF
TGTGCCAGCAGGACAGGGGGCGCGAATACGTACGAGCAGTACTTC
>.|.|TRBJ2-2|TRBV27
CASSQYGVSTGELFF
TGTGCCAGCAGTCAATACGGGGTGAGCACCGGGGAGCTGTTTTTT
>.|.|TRBJ2-1|TRBV6-1
CASSQPGTSNEQFF
TGTGCCAGCAGCCAACCCGGGACCTCCAATGAGCAGTTCTTC
>.|TRBD1|TRBJ1-1|TRBV28
CASSKGQGGLAFF
TGTGCCAGCAGTAAAGGACAGGGTGGTTTAGCTTTCTTT
>.|.|TRBJ1-1|TRBV11-3
CASSLRVNTEAFF
TGTGCCAGCAGCTTGAGAGTGAACACTGAAGCTTTCTTT
>few|.|TRBJ2-3|TRBV27
CASSLYPPSTDTQYF
TGTGCCAGCAGTTTGTATCCCCCTAGCACAGATACGCAGTATTTT
>.|.|TRBJ2-7|TRBV2
CASRGAGAYEQYF
TGTGCCAGCAGGGGGGCTGGTGCCTACGAGCAGTACTTC
>.|.|TRBJ1-2|TRBV28
CASSLYAGMNYGYTF
TGTGCCAGCAGTTTATACGCAGGGATGAACTATGGCTACACCTTC
>few|.|TRBJ2-7|TRBV20-1
CSARDPWTGEQYF
TGCAGTGCTAGAGACCCTTGGACGGGCGAGCAGTACTTC
>few|TRBD1|TRBJ1-2|TRBV28
CASSLPTGIERGYTF
TGTGCCAGCAGTTTACCGACAGGGATTGAGCGAGGCTACACCTTC
>.|TRBD1|TRBJ1-1|TRBV19
CASRLARGQGVNTEAFF
TGTGCCAGTCGCCTAGCGCGTGGACAGGGAGTGAACACTGAAGCTTTCTTT
>.|TRBD1|TRBJ2-1|TRBV20-1
CSAGGLARGNEQFF
TGCAGTGCAGGGGGCTTAGCCCGGGGCAATGAGCAGTTCTTC
>.|TRBD2|TRBJ2-1|TRBV15
CATSRDSGRYYNEQFF
TGTGCCACCAGCAGAGATTCCGGGAGGTATTACAATGAGCAGTTCTTC
>.|.|TRBJ1-6|TRBV30
CAWGLKRVYNSPLHF
TGTGCCTGGGGCCTTAAACGGGTTTATAATTCACCCCTCCACTTT
>once|.|TRBJ2-3|TRBV5-4
CASSLMGLTDTQYF
TGTGCCAGCAGCTTGATGGGCCTCACAGATACGCAGTATTTT
>.|TRBD2|TRBJ2-5|TRBV7-9
CASSLLAGGETQYF
TGTGCCAGCAGCTTACTAGCGGGAGGGGAGACCCAGTACTTC
>.|.|TRBJ2-4|TRBV7-9
CASSPNHGGLNIQYF
TGTGCCAGCAGCCCAAATCACGGGGGGCTTAACATTCAGTACTTC
>.|TRBD2|TRBJ2-5|TRBV11-1
CASSLLRDGGRTETQYF
TGTGCCAGCAGCTTACTACGCGATGGCGGGAGAACCGAGACCCAGTACTTC
>.|.|TRBJ2-7|TRBV11-2
CASSLNLRDIGEQYF
TGTGCCAGCAGTCTGAACCTACGGGACATCGGCGAGCAGTACTTC
>few|.|TRBJ2-5|TRBV7-9
CASRLREYETQYF
TGTGCCAGCCGCCTACGGGAGTACGAGACCCAGTACTTC
>.|.|TRBJ2-7|TRBV6-1
CAIKGSGIAYEQYF
TGTGCAATCAAAGGGTCAGGGATCGCCTACGAGCAGTACTTC
>.|.|TRBJ2-7|TRBV20-1
CSARDEGSAGYEQYF
TGCAGTGCTAGAGACGAAGGTAGCGCGGGCTACGAGCAGTACTTC
>few|.|TRBJ2-3|TRBV6-5
CASSWRSGVTDTQYF
TGTGCCAGCAGTTGGAGATCGGGGGTCACAGATACGCAGTATTTT
>.|TRBD2|TRBJ2-1|TRBV15
CATRTRDYFDEQFF
TGTGCCACCAGGACCCGGGACTATTTCGATGAGCAGTTCTTC
>.|.|TRBJ2-7|TRBV7-8
CASSPASVQYF
TGTGCCAGCAGCCCAGCGAGTGTGCAGTACTTC
>.|TRBD1|TRBJ2-3|TRBV19
CASSIGGQGFGTDTQYF
TGTGCCAGTAGTATAGGCGGACAGGGTTTCGGCACAGATACGCAGTATTTT
>.|.|TRBJ1-3|TRBV19
CASKAGAYSGNTIYF
TGTGCCAGTAAGGCAGGGGCCTACTCTGGAAACACCATATATTTT
>.|.|TRBJ1-5|TRBV12-3/TRBV12-4
CASRRTDQPQHF
TGTGCCAGCAGGCGGACGGATCAGCCCCAGCATTTT
>.|.|TRBJ2-7|TRBV6-1
CASRRGRYDYEQYF
TGTGCCAGCAGACGGGGTCGCTACGACTACGAGCAGTACTTC
>.|.|TRBJ2-3|TRBV10-2
CASIHNPGTDTQYF
TGCGCCAGCATCCACAATCCCGGCACAGATACGCAGTATTTT
>.|.|TRBJ2-3|TRBV6-1
CASSEVGSTDTQYF
TGTGCCAGCAGTGAAGTCGGGAGTACAGATACGCAGTATTTT